The 8 T cell receptor beta chains listed next were all sequenced from one sample in a study of T cells in women clearing cervical HPV infection. Assay: immunoSEQ multiplex PCR; the TCRdb copy retains only in-frame clones and omits some. The listing records 30,000 to 45,000 clones. The sample comprised blood buffy coat. These receptors came from a woman between 18 and 75 years old with a cervical HPV16 infection that either progressed to CIN3+ or cleared (not recorded which).

For this clone: The read is 3 residues too short to cover the CDR3 end, so that end is filled in from the germline J gene. The chain is built from TRBV2 and TRBJ1-1; 9 bases agree with TRBD1. CDR3 size: 14 residues. CDR1 and CDR2 (germline): SNHLY, FYNNEI. After removal of 6 bases from V and 4 bases from J, the junction contained 6 bases not matched to a gene. Incomplete CDR3 DNA: TGTGCCAGCAGAGGGACAGGGCGAGGCACTGAA. Its translation: CASRGTGRGTE. The entire CDR3 reads CASRGTGRGTEAFF.

Comment on this clone: Read coverage stops 3 residues before the CDR3 terminus; the germline J gene supplies the remainder. This rearrangement joins TRBV19 to TRBJ1-2; TRBD1 aligns across 10 bases. This CDR3 has 14 amino acids. Germline lookup yields CDR1 LNHDA and CDR2 SQIVND (reference sequence). The CDR3 bases that were read are TGTGCCAGTCGTCGGACAGGGGGTTACAATGAC. It is translated as CASRRTGGYND. In full, the CDR3 is CASRRTGGYNDYTF.

Turning to this clone: The read gets to within 3 residues of the CDR3 end, and the germline J gene fills in the rest. The V and J genes are TRBV28 and TRBJ2-7; TRBD2 aligns across 13 bases. The CDR3 totals 15 residues. V was clipped by 5 bases and J by 4 bases; unmatched bases: 5. Per germline, CDR1 MDHEN and CDR2 SYDVKM. The CDR3 region is CASSPGLAGVYEQYF. The sequenced part of the CDR3 DNA is TGTGCCAGCAGTCCCGGACTAGCGGGAGTTTACGAG.

With respect to this clone: The read finishes 3 residues shy of the CDR3 end, and the germline J gene is used to complete it. The chain uses TRBV7-7 and TRBJ2-1; perhaps TRBD1 as D (6 bases). Germline V CDR1 and CDR2: SSHAT, FNYEAQ (reference sequence). The V end lost 1 base, the J end lost 6 bases, and 10 bases lay between the germline ends. The CDR3 extends over 14 amino acids. CDR3 DNA (partial): TGTGCCAGCAGCTTAGGCAGGGGCGGCAATGAG. Translation: CASSLGRGGNE. The full CDR3 reads CASSLGRGGNEQFF. The full variable domain, rest sourced from reference TRBV7-7 and TRBJ2-1, is GAGVSQSPRYKVTKRGQDVTLRCDPISSHATLYWYQQALGQGPEFLTYFNYEAQPDKSGLPSDRFSAERPEGSISTLTIQRTEQRDSAMYRCASSLGRGGNEQFFGPGTRLTVL.

This clone ranks as medium-sized in terms of frequency. The CDR3 end lies 3 residues beyond the end of the read and is filled in from the germline J gene. This rearrangement joins TRBV6-2 or TRBV6-3 to TRBJ1-6, with D perhaps TRBD1 (6 bases). From germline, CDR1 is MNHEY and CDR2 SVGEGT. The CDR3 runs 15 residues. Trimming pared 0 bases from V and 8 bases from J, leaving 11 bases between. This CDR3 is CASSYSWGLHSPLHF. CDR3 DNA, as far as it was read: TGTGCCAGCAGTTACTCCTGGGGGCTACATTCACCC.

The CDR3: CSALPPLAGGGLNEQFF. CDR3 DNA (partial): TGCAGTGCTCTACCCCCCCTAGCGGGGGGTGGCCTCAATGAG. The chain couples TRBV20-1 to TRBJ2-1, with TRBD2 matching 11 bases. The read falls 3 residues short of the CDR3 end, and the missing part is taken from the germline J gene. Germline V CDR1 and CDR2: DFQATT, SNEGSKA (reference sequence). Germline trimming cut 5 bases from V and 6 bases from J; bases unmatched to any gene: 15. The CDR3 has 17 amino acids.

To note about this clone: Read coverage stops 3 residues before the CDR3 terminus; the germline J gene supplies the remainder. The V gene is TRBV7-9, the J gene TRBJ1-2, with D unresolved. This CDR3 is built from 14 residues. Per germline, CDR1 SEHNR and CDR2 FQNEAQ (reference sequence). The CDR3 reads CASSLTLDTDTYTF. Partial CDR3 DNA: TGTGCCAGCAGCTTAACACTAGACACAGATACC. The full variable domain, with the rest looked up from reference TRBV7-9 and TRBJ1-2, is DTGVSQNPRHKITKRGQNVTFRCDPISEHNRLYWYRQTLGQGPEFLTYFQNEAQLEKSRLLSDRFSAERPKGSFSTLEIQRTEQGDSAMYLCASSLTLDTDTYTFGSGTRLTVV.

Comments on this clone: The read ends 3 residues before the CDR3 terminus; that terminus is restored from the germline J gene. Additional DNA sequences in this sample encode the identical CDR3. The chain links TRBV5-1 to TRBJ1-1; a possible D gene is TRBD1 (6 bases). Germline V gives CDR1 SGHRS, CDR2 YFSETQ. The CDR3 contains 15 residues. Trimming left V 3 bases short and J 3 bases short, with 15 bases between. CDR3 DNA, as far as it was read: TGCGCCAGCAGCTCTTTGAGGGAGGGGGACACTGAA. Protein sequence: CASSSLREGDTE. The whole CDR3 protein reads CASSSLREGDTEAFF.